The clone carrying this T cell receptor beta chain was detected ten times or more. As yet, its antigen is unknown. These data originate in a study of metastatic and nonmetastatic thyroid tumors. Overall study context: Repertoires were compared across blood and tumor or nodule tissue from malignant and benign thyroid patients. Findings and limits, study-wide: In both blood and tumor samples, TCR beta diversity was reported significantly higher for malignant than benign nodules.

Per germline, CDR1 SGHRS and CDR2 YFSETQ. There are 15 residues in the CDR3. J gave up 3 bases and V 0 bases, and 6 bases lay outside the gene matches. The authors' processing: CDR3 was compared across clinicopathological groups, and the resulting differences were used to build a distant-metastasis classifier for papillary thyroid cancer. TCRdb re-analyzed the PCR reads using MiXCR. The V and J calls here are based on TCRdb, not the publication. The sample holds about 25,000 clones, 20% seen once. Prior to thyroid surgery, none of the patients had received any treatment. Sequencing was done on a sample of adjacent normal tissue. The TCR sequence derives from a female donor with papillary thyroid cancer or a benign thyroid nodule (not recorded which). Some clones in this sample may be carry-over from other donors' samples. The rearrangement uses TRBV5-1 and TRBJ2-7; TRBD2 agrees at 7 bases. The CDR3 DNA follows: TGCGCCAGCAGCTTGGCGACGGGAGGCGTCTACGAGCAGTACTTC. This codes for CASSLATGGVYEQYF.